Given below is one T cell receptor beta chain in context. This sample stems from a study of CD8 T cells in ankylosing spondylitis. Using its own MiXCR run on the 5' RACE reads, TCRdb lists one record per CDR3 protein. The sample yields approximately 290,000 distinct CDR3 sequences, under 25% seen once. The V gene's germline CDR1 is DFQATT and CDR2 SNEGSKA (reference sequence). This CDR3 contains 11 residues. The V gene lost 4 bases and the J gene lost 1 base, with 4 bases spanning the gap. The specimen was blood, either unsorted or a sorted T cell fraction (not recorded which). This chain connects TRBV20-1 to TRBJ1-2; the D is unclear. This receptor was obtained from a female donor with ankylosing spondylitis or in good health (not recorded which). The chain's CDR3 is CSAIDNYGYTF. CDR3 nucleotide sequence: TGCAGTGCTATCGATAACTATGGCTACACCTTC.